This passage covers 26 T cell receptor beta chains from one sample sequenced in a study of blood T cell repertoires in COVID-19. Method: immunoSEQ multiplex PCR; TCRdb's copy keeps in-frame clones and lacks some. The sample lists 200,000 to 300,000 clones; about 89% were seen once. The source material was PBMCs or T cells enriched from blood (not recorded which). All receptors derive from a woman in her 30s who had recovered from COVID-19.

This chain connects TRBV5-4 to TRBJ2-2, with D hard to call. The CDR3 covers 15 residues. The germline V gene has CDR1 SGHNT and CDR2 YYREEE (reference sequence). Trimming pared 0 bases from V and 1 base from J, leaving 7 bases between. CDR3 DNA sequence: TGTGCCAGCAGCTTGGTGGCAGGGAACACCGGGGAGCTGTTTTTT. As protein: CASSLVAGNTGELFF.

The chain employs TRBV4-3 and TRBJ1-1, with D perhaps TRBD1 (6 bases). The CDR3 is 17 amino acids. Trimming removed 3 bases at V and 1 base at J, with 18 bases between. CDR1 is LGHNA, CDR2 YSLEER, per germline. The CDR3 spells CASSHLRDTYGNTEAFF. CDR3 coding DNA: TGCGCCAGCAGCCATCTCCGGGACACCTATGGGAACACTGAAGCTTTCTTT.

V and J are TRBV6-5 and TRBJ2-2, with D possibly TRBD1 on 6 matching bases. V was pared by 5 bases and J by 7 bases, with 17 bases between. CDR1 and CDR2 (germline): MNHEY, SVGAGI. The CDR3 is made up of 15 amino acids. CDR3 sequence: CASSPRDNRGGELFF. The CDR3 DNA follows: TGTGCCAGCAGTCCCCGGGACAACCGGGGCGGGGAGCTGTTTTTT.

The chain uses TRBV2 and TRBJ2-7; no reliable D call. The CDR3 consists of 12 residues. The germline V gene has CDR1 SNHLY and CDR2 FYNNEI. Deletions cut 8 bases from V and 5 bases from J, with 13 bases between. CDR3 protein: CASEVLPDEQYF. As DNA, the CDR3 is TGTGCCAGCGAGGTCCTACCGGACGAGCAGTACTTC. The full variable domain, completed using reference TRBV2 and TRBJ2-7, is EPEVTQTPSHQVTQMGQEVILRCVPISNHLYFYWYRQILGQKVEFLVSFYNNEISEKSEIFDDQFSVERPDGSNFTLKIRSTKLEDSAMYFCASEVLPDEQYFGPGTRLTVT.

The CDR3 nucleotides are TGTGCCAGCAGTCCAAACTCCTATAATTCACCCCTCCACTTT. Its translation is CASSPNSYNSPLHF. The rearrangement joins TRBV27 to TRBJ1-6; D gene unclear. Per the germline V gene, CDR1 is MNHEY and CDR2 is SMNVEV (reference sequence). CDR3 length equals 14 residues. V was pared by 5 bases and J by 0 bases, with 5 bases between.

Of note for this clone: Sequence at one end of the junction differs from germline and may be a read error. The J gene is TRBJ1-2, the V gene TRBV30, with 11 bases identical to TRBD1. There are 12 residues in the CDR3. The germline V gene encodes CDR1 GTSNPN and CDR2 SVGIG (reference sequence). The CDR3, as DNA: TGTGCCTGGAGTGTGGGGGACAGGGGGAAATCCTTC. Its translation is CAWSVGDRGKSF.

This clone has more than one count but fewer than ten. The chain links TRBV24-1 to TRBJ2-1; maybe TRBD2 (7 bases). This CDR3 is built from 16 residues. The germline V gene encodes CDR1 KGHDR and CDR2 SFDVKD. Trimming removed 10 bases at V and 0 bases at J, with 18 bases between. The CDR3 loop is CATGGAEASSYNEQFF. The CDR3 nucleotides are TGTGCCACAGGGGGGGCGGAGGCTAGCTCCTACAATGAGCAGTTCTTC.

The chain joins TRBV4-3 to TRBJ2-3, with D possibly being TRBD1 (5 bases). This CDR3 region has 16 residues. V was trimmed by 0 bases and J by 5 bases, leaving 15 bases between them. Germline assignment: CDR1 LGHNA and CDR2 YSLEER. CDR3 sequence: CASSQDRKGRGDTQYF. The DNA of the CDR3 is TGCGCCAGCAGCCAAGATCGTAAGGGGCGCGGAGATACGCAGTATTTT.

The chain links TRBV19 to TRBJ1-1, with D unresolved. This CDR3 is 15 amino acids long. CDR1 LNHDA and CDR2 SQIVND come from the germline V gene (reference sequence). Trimming shortened V by 6 bases and J by 0 bases, and 14 bases separated the two germline ends. CDR3 residues: CASSQMAQMNTEAFF. In DNA, the CDR3 is TGTGCCAGTAGCCAGATGGCACAAATGAACACTGAAGCTTTCTTT.

This clone has just one count. The chain has TRBV19 and TRBJ2-5; 7 bases map to TRBD2. V gave up 3 bases and J gave up 4 bases; unmatched junction bases: 5. The CDR3 has 14 amino acids. The V gene's germline CDR1 is LNHDA and CDR2 SQIVND (reference sequence). For the CDR3, the DNA is TGTGCCAGTAGTATCGGGAGGTTAGGAGAGACCCAGTACTTC. This gives the protein CASSIGRLGETQYF. Based on the CDR3 plus reference TRBV19 and TRBJ2-5, the full variable domain is DGGITQSPKYLFRKEGQNVTLSCEQNLNHDAMYWYRQDPGQGLRLIYYSQIVNDFQKGDIAEGYSVSREKKESFPLTVTSAQKNPTAFYLCASSIGRLGETQYFGPGTRLLVL.

The chain joins TRBV19 to TRBJ1-2; D is possibly TRBD1 (6 bases). The CDR3 extends over 15 amino acids. The V end lost 4 bases, the J end lost 1 base, and 13 bases lay between the germline ends. Germline-derived CDR1 and CDR2 are LNHDA and SQIVND (reference sequence). CDR3 amino acids: CASSTQQGGNYGYTF. CDR3 sequence (DNA): TGTGCCAGTAGTACCCAACAGGGCGGTAACTATGGCTACACCTTC.

The chain combines TRBV6-5 with TRBJ2-7; 8 nucleotides line up with TRBD1. V dropped 5 bases and J dropped 0; count of bases not matched to a gene: 6. This CDR3 has 15 amino acids. Germline values: CDR1 MNHEY, CDR2 SVGAGI. The CDR3 bases are TGTGCCAGCAGTCCGGGACAGGTCTTCTCCTACGAGCAGTACTTC. It specifies CASSPGQVFSYEQYF.

The chain couples TRBV7-2 to TRBJ2-1, with 7 bases that match TRBD2. CDR3 length: 15 residues. The germline gives CDR1 SGHTA, CDR2 FQGNSA. The J segment lost 4 bases and the V segment lost 8 bases, leaving 11 bases of the junction unmatched. The DNA of the CDR3 is TGTGCCAGCGGGGGACGGGCGGGAGAATACAATGAGCAGTTCTTC. Its translation: CASGGRAGEYNEQFF.

The chain is built from TRBV28 and TRBJ2-7, with 8 bases fitting TRBD2. The CDR3 contains 17 residues. Per the germline V gene, CDR1 is MDHEN and CDR2 is SYDVKM. V shed 5 bases, J shed 5 bases, and the junction held 17 bases outside the gene matches. The CDR3: CASSTPSLSGSLHEQYF. The CDR3 nucleotides read TGTGCCAGCAGTACCCCTTCTCTCAGCGGGAGTCTCCACGAGCAGTACTTC.

The chain carries TRBV30 and TRBJ1-1; 7 bases agree with TRBD1. The CDR3 runs to 14 residues. Trimming removed 4 bases from V and 6 bases from J; junction bases left unmatched: 11. Germline lookup yields CDR1 GTSNPN and CDR2 SVGIG (reference sequence). For the CDR3, the DNA is TGTGCCTGGACCCAGGACAGGTTAATCCCTGAAGCTTTCTTT. Translated: CAWTQDRLIPEAFF.

This clone was counted once. The gene calls are TRBV7-9 and TRBJ1-2; TRBD1 matches at 11 bases. The V gene end was trimmed by 2 bases and the J gene end by 8 bases; junction bases not matched to a gene: 7. The CDR3 extends over 15 amino acids. Germline CDR1 and CDR2: SEHNR and FQNEAQ (reference sequence). CDR3 sequence: CASSLPGQGAEGYTF. CDR3 nucleotides: TGTGCCAGCAGCTTACCCGGACAGGGGGCGGAAGGCTACACCTTC.

V usage is TRBV18 and J usage is TRBJ2-7; maybe TRBD2 (5 bases). The CDR3 contains 14 residues. Trimming cost V 3 bases and J 6 bases, with 15 bases left between them. The germline V gene encodes CDR1 KGHSH and CDR2 LQKENI. The chain's CDR3 is CASSPEGIGGEQYF. In DNA form, the CDR3 reads TGTGCCAGCTCACCGGAAGGGATCGGAGGCGAGCAGTACTTC.

The chain is built from TRBV28 and TRBJ1-2; TRBD1 aligns across 10 bases. The germline V gene has CDR1 MDHEN and CDR2 SYDVKM. The J segment lost 3 bases and the V segment lost 10 bases, leaving 8 bases of the junction unmatched. The CDR3 loop spans 14 amino acids. CDR3 nucleotides: TGTGCCATCTCGACAGGGGGCTTCGACTATGGCTACACCTTC. It is translated as CAISTGGFDYGYTF.

This clone was counted a single time. The CDR3 nucleotides read TGTGCCAGCAAACAGGGAAGGAACACTGAAGCTTTCTTT. Its protein product is CASKQGRNTEAFF. J is TRBJ1-1 and V is TRBV7-2; a possible D gene is TRBD1 (6 bases). Per germline, CDR1 SGHTA and CDR2 FQGNSA. This CDR3 spans 13 amino acids. The V and J ends lost 7 bases and 1 base respectively, with 10 bases between them.

The chain combines TRBV20-1 with TRBJ2-7, with TRBD1 matching 7 bases. Unmatched junction bases numbered 4, after V lost 8 bases and J lost 3 bases. The CDR3 contains 11 residues. The germline V gene encodes CDR1 DFQATT and CDR2 SNEGSKA (reference sequence). The CDR3 DNA sequence: TGCAGTACCGACAGGGACTACGAGCAGTACTTC. Translated: CSTDRDYEQYF.

The chain employs TRBV30 and TRBJ2-1; 10 bases fit TRBD2. The germline CDR1 and CDR2 sequences are GTSNPN and SVGIG (reference sequence). There are 13 residues in the CDR3. V shed 5 bases and J 4 bases; nucleotides not matched to a gene: 2. Written as DNA, the CDR3 is TGTGCCTGGTTACTAGCGGGGTACAATGAGCAGTTCTTC. The encoded protein is CAWLLAGYNEQFF.

This clone was found a few times. This rearrangement joins TRBV11-1 to TRBJ2-1; TRBD1 might be the D (7 bases). The germline V gene has CDR1 SGHAT and CDR2 FQDESV (reference sequence). Trimming removed 2 bases at V and 9 bases at J, with 17 bases between. The CDR3 sequence is 15 residues long. As DNA, the CDR3 is TGTGCCAGCAGCTTAAAACAGGGGAGGTTCGGTGAGCAGTTCTTC. Translation gives CASSLKQGRFGEQFF.

This chain links TRBV4-2 with TRBJ1-5; D gene ambiguous. The V gene's germline CDR1 is LGHNA and CDR2 YNFKEQ. V lost 1 base, J lost 2 bases, and 9 bases lay in between. CDR3 length equals 15 residues. CDR3 in DNA: TGTGCCAGCAGCCAAGGTTTGAGGGGCAATCAGCCCCAGCATTTT. Amino acids: CASSQGLRGNQPQHF.

J is TRBJ1-2 and V is TRBV28; 8 bases map to TRBD1. The ends lost 6 bases at V and 1 base at J; junction bases unmatched: 7. The CDR3 extends over 15 amino acids. CDR1 is MDHEN, CDR2 SYDVKM, per germline. The CDR3 DNA reads as TGTGCCAGCAGGGAAGGGACAGGAAGTAACTATGGCTACACCTTC. Its translation is CASREGTGSNYGYTF.

V is TRBV5-1 and J is TRBJ2-1; TRBD2 matches at 9 bases. Trimming cost V 3 bases and J 8 bases; bases outside gene matches: 12. The germline gives CDR1 SGHRS, CDR2 YFSETQ. The CDR3 extends over 16 amino acids. CDR3 bases: TGCGCCAGCAGCTCGGGATCCGGGACTAGCTCAGATGAGCAGTTCTTC. It translates to CASSSGSGTSSDEQFF. Drawing the rest from reference TRBV5-1 and TRBJ2-1, the complete variable domain is KAGVTQTPRYLIKTRGQQVTLSCSPISGHRSVSWYQQTPGQGLQFLFEYFSETQRNKGNFPGRFSGRQFSNSRSEMNVSTLELGDSALYLCASSSGSGTSSDEQFFGPGTRLTVL.

The V gene is TRBV7-2, the J gene TRBJ1-6; D unclear. The ends were cut back, 5 bases at V and 5 bases at J, with 16 bases in the middle. The CDR3 has 16 amino acids. The V gene's germline CDR1 is SGHTA and CDR2 FQGNSA. This chain's CDR3 is CASSDVDRVHNSPLHF. For the CDR3, the DNA is TGTGCCAGCAGCGATGTCGACCGGGTACATAATTCACCCCTCCACTTT. Looking up the rest from reference TRBV7-2 and TRBJ1-6 gives the full variable domain: GAGVSQSPSNKVTEKGKDVELRCDPISGHTALYWYRQSLGQGLEFLIYFQGNSAPDKSGLPSDRFSAERTGGSVSTLTIQRTQQEDSAVYLCASSDVDRVHNSPLHFGNGTRLTVT.